This TCR beta chain was documented in a study of shared clonotypes between healthy human individuals. In the study overall: CD4 naive and memory got three plates each, CD8 naive two, CD8 memory one.

Splitting the CD4+ cells yielded a CD45RA+ naive subset and a CD45RA-negative memory subset. This table comes from immunoSEQ multiplex PCR, and its TCRdb copy is limited to in-frame clones, with some not included. The table has 1.4 million to 1.5 million clones, roughly 96% seen once. The germline V gene has CDR1 SEHNR and CDR2 FQNEAQ (reference sequence). CDR3 length: 14 amino acids. The V end lost 4 bases, the J end lost 0 bases, and 7 bases lay between the germline ends. This receptor was taken from a man aged 30 to 39 in good health. The chain joins TRBV7-9 to TRBJ2-1; D remains unclear. The sample was naive CD4+ T cells sorted from blood. Subset noted: CD45RA+ positively selected. The DNA of the CDR3 is TGTGCCAGCAGCTCAAGGAGCTCCTACAATGAGCAGTTCTTC. Its protein is CASSSRSSYNEQFF.